Listed here are 9 T cell receptor beta chains from one sample, sequenced in a study of cytomegalovirus exposure and HLA in healthy donors. PCR was performed using 60 Vbeta and 13 Jbeta primers. Sequenced by immunoSEQ multiplex PCR; TCRdb stores in-frame clones only, minus some. The profile shows about 160,000 clones, roughly four fifths of them singletons. Sequenced input: PBMCs. These receptors came from a man between 35 and 55 years old in good health and CMV-seronegative.

The chain combines TRBV2 with TRBJ2-3; 8 positions match TRBD2. The J segment lost 1 base and the V segment lost 2 bases, leaving 17 bases of the junction unmatched. The CDR3 covers 20 residues. In germline, CDR1 is SNHLY, CDR2 FYNNEI. The CDR3 DNA follows: TGTGCCAGCAGTGAATTGGGGGGTCGGCTAGCGGGTGCTGGCACAGATACGCAGTATTTT. Translation gives CASSELGGRLAGAGTDTQYF. The entire variable domain, with the rest obtained from reference TRBV2 and TRBJ2-3, is as follows: EPEVTQTPSHQVTQMGQEVILRCVPISNHLYFYWYRQILGQKVEFLVSFYNNEISEKSEIFDDQFSVERPDGSNFTLKIRSTKLEDSAMYFCASSELGGRLAGAGTDTQYFGPGTRLTVL.

This clone has only a few counts. The chain couples TRBV7-2 to TRBJ2-5, with 9 positions matching TRBD2. Germline V gene data show CDR1 as SGHTA and CDR2 as FQGNSA. Germline trimming cut 3 bases from V and 2 bases from J; bases unmatched to any gene: 4. The CDR3 totals 15 residues. The CDR3 sequence: CASSFLAGTQETQYF. For the CDR3, the DNA is TGTGCCAGCAGCTTCCTAGCGGGAACACAAGAGACCCAGTACTTC.

The V call is TRBV19, the J call TRBJ1-3; the D is unclear. Germline lookup yields CDR1 LNHDA and CDR2 SQIVND (reference sequence). V was trimmed by 4 bases and J by 0 bases, leaving 7 bases between them. CDR3 size: 14 residues. The CDR3 region has the DNA TGTGCCAGTAGTACAACTAGCTCTGGAAACACCATATATTTT. The encoded protein is CASSTTSSGNTIYF.

The count of this clone is one. The chain links TRBV4-3 to TRBJ1-5, with D unclear. The V and J ends lost 5 bases and 7 bases respectively, with 12 bases between them. Germline CDR1 and CDR2: LGHNA and YSLEER. The CDR3 loop spans 13 amino acids. CDR3 amino acids: CASSKTPGQPQHF. The CDR3 DNA follows: TGCGCCAGCAGCAAAACGCCAGGACAGCCCCAGCATTTT.

The J gene is TRBJ2-1, the V gene TRBV5-4; no clear D. The CDR3 loop spans 13 amino acids. V was trimmed by 0 bases and J by 8 bases, leaving 9 bases between them. CDR1 is SGHNT and CDR2 is YYREEE in the germline V gene (reference sequence). In DNA form, the CDR3 reads TGTGCCAGCAGCTTGGATATGTATTATGAGCAGTTCTTC. This translates into CASSLDMYYEQFF.

About this clone itself: At the DNA level, this CDR3 is encoded by other sequences in the same sample as well. The chain combines TRBV7-8 with TRBJ1-5; D is uncertain. The CDR3 is 16 amino acids. Germline lookup yields CDR1 SGHVS and CDR2 FQNEAQ. Deletions cut 3 bases from V and 1 base from J, with 13 bases between. The CDR3 coding sequence is TGTGCCAGCAGCTTGGGAGGGCGCGTGAGCAATCAGCCCCAGCATTTT. The encoded protein is CASSLGGRVSNQPQHF.

The sample holds one count of this clone. CDR3 bases: TGCGCCAGCAGTCCCTTCGGTGCAACTAATGAAAAACTGTTTTTT. Its translation is CASSPFGATNEKLFF. The chain couples TRBV5-1 to TRBJ1-4, with unresolved D. In germline, CDR1 is SGHRS, CDR2 YFSETQ. This CDR3 is 15 amino acids long. Trimming pared 5 bases from V and 0 bases from J, leaving 11 bases between.

This chain links TRBV5-6 with TRBJ2-7; the D is unclear. V was trimmed by 0 bases and J by 3 bases, leaving 7 bases between them. The V gene's germline CDR1 is SGHDT and CDR2 YYEEEE. This CDR3 has 13 amino acids. The DNA for the CDR3 is TGTGCCAGCAGCTTGGGGTCGGGCTACGAGCAGTACTTC. Its protein is CASSLGSGYEQYF.

This rearrangement joins TRBV20-1 to TRBJ1-2; D perhaps matches TRBD1 (5 bases). This CDR3 spans 11 amino acids. Trimming removed 7 bases from V and 4 bases from J, with 10 bases in between. From germline, CDR1 is DFQATT and CDR2 SNEGSKA (reference sequence). The CDR3 region has the DNA TGCAGTGTGCCGGACACCTATGGCTACACCTTC. This codes for CSVPDTYGYTF.